This TCR beta chain appears in the sequencing data of a study of blood T cell repertoires in COVID-19. Data came from immunoSEQ multiplex PCR; TCRdb stores just in-frame clones and leaves some out. The data contain some 320,000 clones, about nine tenths of them singletons. Trimming removed 0 bases from V and 2 bases from J, with 8 bases in between. Germline V lookup: CDR1 SGHRS, CDR2 YFSETQ. CDR3 length: 15 residues. The sequenced material came from peripheral blood. V usage is TRBV5-1 and J usage is TRBJ2-2, with D perhaps matching TRBD2 (6 bases). The sequence was obtained from a woman between 25 and 40 years old who had recovered from COVID-19. The CDR3 DNA follows: TGCGCCAGCAGCTTGGGGCGGGGAAACACCGGGGAGCTGTTTTTT. As protein: CASSLGRGNTGELFF.